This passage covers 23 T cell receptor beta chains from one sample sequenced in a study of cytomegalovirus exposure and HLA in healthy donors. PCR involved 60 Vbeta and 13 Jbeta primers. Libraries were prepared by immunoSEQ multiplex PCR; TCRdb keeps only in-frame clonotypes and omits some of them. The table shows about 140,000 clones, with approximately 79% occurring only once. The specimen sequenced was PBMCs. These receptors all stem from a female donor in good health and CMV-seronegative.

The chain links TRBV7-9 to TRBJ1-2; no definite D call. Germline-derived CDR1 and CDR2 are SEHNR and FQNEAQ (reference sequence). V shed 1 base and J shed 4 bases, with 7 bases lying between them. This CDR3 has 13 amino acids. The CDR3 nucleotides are TGTGCCAGCAGCTTAGGGGAGTTCTATGGCTACACCTTC. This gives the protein CASSLGEFYGYTF.

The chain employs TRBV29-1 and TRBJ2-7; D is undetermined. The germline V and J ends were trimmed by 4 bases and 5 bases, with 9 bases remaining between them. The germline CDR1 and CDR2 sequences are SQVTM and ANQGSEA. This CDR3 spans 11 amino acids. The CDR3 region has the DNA TGCAGCGTTGGGGCCCGACACGAGCAGTACTTC. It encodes CSVGARHEQYF.

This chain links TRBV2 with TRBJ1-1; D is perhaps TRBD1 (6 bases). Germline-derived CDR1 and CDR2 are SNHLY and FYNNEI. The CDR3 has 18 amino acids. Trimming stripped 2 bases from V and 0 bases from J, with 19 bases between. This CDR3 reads CASSELLIGGALNTEAFF. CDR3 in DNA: TGTGCCAGCAGTGAATTATTAATCGGGGGGGCGCTGAACACTGAAGCTTTCTTT.

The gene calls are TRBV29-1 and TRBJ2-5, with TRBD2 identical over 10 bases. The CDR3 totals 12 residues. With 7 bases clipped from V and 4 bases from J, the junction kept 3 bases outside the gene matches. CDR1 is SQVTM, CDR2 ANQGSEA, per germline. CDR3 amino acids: CSGQREGETQYF. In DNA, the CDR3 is TGCAGCGGCCAGCGGGAGGGAGAGACCCAGTACTTC.

For the CDR3, the DNA is TGTGCCATCAGTGTGGGGGGGGCCCAAGAGACCCAGTACTTC. This sequence encodes CAISVGGAQETQYF. The chain combines TRBV10-3 with TRBJ2-5; tentatively, D is TRBD2 (7 bases). Deletions cut 4 bases from V and 1 base from J, with 10 bases between. This CDR3 has 14 residues. The germline V gene encodes CDR1 ENHRY and CDR2 SYGVKD.

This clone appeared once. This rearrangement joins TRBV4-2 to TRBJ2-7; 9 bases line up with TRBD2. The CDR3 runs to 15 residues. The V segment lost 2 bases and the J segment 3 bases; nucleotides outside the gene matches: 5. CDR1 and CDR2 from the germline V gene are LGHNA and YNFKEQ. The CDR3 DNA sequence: TGTGCCAGCAGCCAACATAGCGGGAGTGGCTACGAGCAGTACTTC. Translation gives CASSQHSGSGYEQYF.

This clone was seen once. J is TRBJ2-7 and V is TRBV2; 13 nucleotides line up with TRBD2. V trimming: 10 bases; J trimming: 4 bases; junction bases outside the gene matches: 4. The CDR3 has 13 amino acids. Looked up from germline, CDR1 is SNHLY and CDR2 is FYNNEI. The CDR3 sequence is CANGLAGVYEQYF. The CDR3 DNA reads TGTGCCAACGGACTAGCGGGAGTATACGAGCAGTACTTC.

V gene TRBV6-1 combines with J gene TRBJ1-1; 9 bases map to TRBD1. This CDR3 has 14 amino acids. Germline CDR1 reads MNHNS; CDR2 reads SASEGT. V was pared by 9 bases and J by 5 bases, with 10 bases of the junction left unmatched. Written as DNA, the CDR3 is TGTGCCAGTTTTGAAGGGACAGGGAAAACTGAAGCTTTCTTT. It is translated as CASFEGTGKTEAFF.

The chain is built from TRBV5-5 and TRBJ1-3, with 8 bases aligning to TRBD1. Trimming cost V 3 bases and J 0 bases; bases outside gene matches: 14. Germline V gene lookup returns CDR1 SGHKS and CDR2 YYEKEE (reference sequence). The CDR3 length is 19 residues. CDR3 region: CASSSIIPGQAYSGNTIYF. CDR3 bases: TGTGCCAGCAGCTCAATAATTCCGGGACAGGCCTACTCTGGAAACACCATATATTTT. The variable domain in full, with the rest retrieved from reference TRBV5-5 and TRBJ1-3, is DAGVTQSPTHLIKTRGQQVTLRCSPISGHKSVSWYQQVLGQGPQFIFQYYEKEERGRGNFPDRFSARQFPNYSSELNVNALLLGDSALYLCASSSIIPGQAYSGNTIYFGEGSWLTVV.

CDR3 in DNA: TGCGCCAGCAGTCAATCGGACATCCGTACGGACTACGAGCAGTACTTC. Amino acid sequence: CASSQSDIRTDYEQYF. The chain combines TRBV23-1 with TRBJ2-7; D is possibly TRBD1 (5 bases). TRBV23-1 is filed as an ORF, its function uncertain. The CDR3 loop spans 16 amino acids. V was shortened by 0 bases and J by 3 bases, with 15 bases between the two germline ends.

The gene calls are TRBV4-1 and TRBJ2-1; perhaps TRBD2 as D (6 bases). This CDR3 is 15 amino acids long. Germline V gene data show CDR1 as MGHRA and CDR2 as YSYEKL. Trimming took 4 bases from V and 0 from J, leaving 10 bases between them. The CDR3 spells CASSPTGVSYNEQFF. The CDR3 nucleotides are TGCGCCAGCAGCCCAACGGGAGTCTCCTACAATGAGCAGTTCTTC.

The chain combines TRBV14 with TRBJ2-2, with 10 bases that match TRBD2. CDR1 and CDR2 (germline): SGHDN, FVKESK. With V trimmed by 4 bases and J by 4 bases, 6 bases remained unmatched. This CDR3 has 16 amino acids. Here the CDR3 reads CASSPGLALGTGELFF. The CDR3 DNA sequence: TGTGCCAGCAGCCCGGGACTAGCGCTGGGCACCGGGGAGCTGTTTTTT.

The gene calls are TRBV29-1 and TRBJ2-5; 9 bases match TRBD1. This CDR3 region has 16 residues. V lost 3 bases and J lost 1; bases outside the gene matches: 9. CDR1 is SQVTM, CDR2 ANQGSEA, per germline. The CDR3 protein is CSVELGWTGAQETQYF. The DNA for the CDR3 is TGCAGCGTTGAGCTGGGGTGGACAGGGGCCCAAGAGACCCAGTACTTC. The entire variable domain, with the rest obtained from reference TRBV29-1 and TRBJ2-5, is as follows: SAVISQKPSRDICQRGTSLTIQCQVDSQVTMMFWYRQQPGQSLTLIATANQGSEATYESGFVIDKFPISRPNLTFSTLTVSNMSPEDSSIYLCSVELGWTGAQETQYFGPGTRLLVL.

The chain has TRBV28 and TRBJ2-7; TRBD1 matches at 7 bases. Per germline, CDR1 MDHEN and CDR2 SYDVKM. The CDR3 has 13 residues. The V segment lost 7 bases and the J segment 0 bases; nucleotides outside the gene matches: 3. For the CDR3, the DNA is TGTGCCAGCAAATCAGGGGGCTCCTACGAGCAGTACTTC. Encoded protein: CASKSGGSYEQYF.

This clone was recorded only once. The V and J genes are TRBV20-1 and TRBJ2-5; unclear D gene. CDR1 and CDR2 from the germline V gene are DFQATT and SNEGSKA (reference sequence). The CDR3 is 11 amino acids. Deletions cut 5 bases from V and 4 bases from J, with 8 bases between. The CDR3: CSARLVETQYF. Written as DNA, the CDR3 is TGCAGTGCTCGGTTGGTAGAGACCCAGTACTTC.

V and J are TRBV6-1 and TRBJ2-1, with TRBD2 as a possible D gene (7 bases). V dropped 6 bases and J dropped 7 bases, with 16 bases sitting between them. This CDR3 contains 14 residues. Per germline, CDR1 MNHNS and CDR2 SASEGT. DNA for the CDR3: TGTGCCAGCAGCCCCCGGGGGGCCCGAAATGAGCAGTTCTTC. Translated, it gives CASSPRGARNEQFF.

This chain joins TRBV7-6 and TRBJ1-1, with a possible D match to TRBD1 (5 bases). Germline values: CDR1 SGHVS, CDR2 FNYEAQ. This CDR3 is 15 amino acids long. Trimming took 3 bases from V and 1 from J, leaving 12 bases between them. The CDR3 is CASSFGGLGNTEAFF. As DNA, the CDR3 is TGTGCCAGCAGCTTCGGGGGATTGGGGAACACTGAAGCTTTCTTT.

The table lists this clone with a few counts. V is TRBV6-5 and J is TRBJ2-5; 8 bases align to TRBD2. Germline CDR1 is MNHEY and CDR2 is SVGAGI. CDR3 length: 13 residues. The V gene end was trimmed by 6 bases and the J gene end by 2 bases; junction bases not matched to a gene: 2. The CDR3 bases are TGTGCCAGCAGCCAGCGGGAGCAAGAGACCCAGTACTTC. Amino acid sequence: CASSQREQETQYF.

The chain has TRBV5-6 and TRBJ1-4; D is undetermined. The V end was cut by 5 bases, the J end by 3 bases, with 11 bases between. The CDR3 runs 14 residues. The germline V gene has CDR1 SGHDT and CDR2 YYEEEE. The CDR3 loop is CASRSSRSNEKLFF. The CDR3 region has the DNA TGTGCCAGCAGATCAAGTAGATCTAATGAAAAACTGTTTTTT.

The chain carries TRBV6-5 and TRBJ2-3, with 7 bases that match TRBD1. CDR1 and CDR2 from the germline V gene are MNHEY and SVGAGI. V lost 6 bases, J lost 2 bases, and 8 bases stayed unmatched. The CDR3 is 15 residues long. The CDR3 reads CASRTGVLITDTQYF. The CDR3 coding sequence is TGTGCCAGCAGAACAGGGGTCCTAATCACAGATACGCAGTATTTT.

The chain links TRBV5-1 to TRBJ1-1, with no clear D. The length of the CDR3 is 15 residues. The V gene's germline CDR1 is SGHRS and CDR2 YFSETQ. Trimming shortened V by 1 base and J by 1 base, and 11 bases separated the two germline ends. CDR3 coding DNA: TGCGCCAGCAGCTTGTCCACAGCCCAGAACACTGAAGCTTTCTTT. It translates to CASSLSTAQNTEAFF.

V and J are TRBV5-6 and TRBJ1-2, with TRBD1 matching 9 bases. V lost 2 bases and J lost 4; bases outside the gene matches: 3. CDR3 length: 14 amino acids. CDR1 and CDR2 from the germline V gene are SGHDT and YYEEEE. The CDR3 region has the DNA TGTGCCAGCAGCTTATGGACAGGGGCCTATGGCTACACCTTC. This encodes CASSLWTGAYGYTF.

The CDR3 coding sequence is TGTGCCAGCAGTGACATCGACAGAAAAGGCTACACCTTC. This sequence encodes CASSDIDRKGYTF. The chain carries TRBV6-1 and TRBJ1-2, with D perhaps matching TRBD1 (5 bases). There are 13 residues in the CDR3. V lost 3 bases to trimming and J lost 8 bases, with 13 bases between them. From germline, CDR1 is MNHNS and CDR2 SASEGT.